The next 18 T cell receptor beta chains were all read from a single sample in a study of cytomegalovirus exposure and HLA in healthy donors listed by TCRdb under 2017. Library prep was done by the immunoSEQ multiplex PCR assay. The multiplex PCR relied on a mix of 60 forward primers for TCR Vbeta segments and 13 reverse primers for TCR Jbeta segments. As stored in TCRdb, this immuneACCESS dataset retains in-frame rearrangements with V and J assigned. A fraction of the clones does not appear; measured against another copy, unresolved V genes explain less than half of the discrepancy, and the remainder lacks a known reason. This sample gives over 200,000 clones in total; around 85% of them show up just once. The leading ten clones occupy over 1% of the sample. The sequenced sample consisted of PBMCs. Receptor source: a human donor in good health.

CDR3 DNA sequence: TGCAGCGCGTCGGGCCTCGAAAGCGGCAACACAGATACGCAGTATTTT. Its protein is CSASGLESGNTDTQYF. This rearrangement joins TRBV29-1 to TRBJ2-3; D is perhaps TRBD2 (5 bases). Trimming took 7 bases from V and 2 from J, leaving 22 bases between them. CDR3 length equals 16 residues. Germline loops: CDR1 SQVTM, CDR2 ANQGSEA.

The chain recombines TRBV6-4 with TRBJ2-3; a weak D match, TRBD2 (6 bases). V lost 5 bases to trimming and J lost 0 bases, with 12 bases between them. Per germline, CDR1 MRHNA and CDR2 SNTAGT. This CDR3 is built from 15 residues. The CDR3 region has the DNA TGTGCCAGCAGTCCCGGGACTCATAGCACAGATACGCAGTATTTT. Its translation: CASSPGTHSTDTQYF.

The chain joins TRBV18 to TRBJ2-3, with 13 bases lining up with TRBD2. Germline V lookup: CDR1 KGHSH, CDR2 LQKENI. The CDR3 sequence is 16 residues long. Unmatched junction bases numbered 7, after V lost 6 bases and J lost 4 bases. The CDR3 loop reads CASSPPGLAGPDTQYF. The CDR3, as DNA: TGTGCCAGCTCTCCGCCGGGACTAGCGGGACCAGATACGCAGTATTTT.

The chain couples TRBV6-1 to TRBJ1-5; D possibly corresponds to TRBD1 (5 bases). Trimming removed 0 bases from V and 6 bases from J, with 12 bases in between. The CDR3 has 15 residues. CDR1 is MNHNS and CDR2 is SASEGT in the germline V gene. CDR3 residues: CASSEAGGAGQPQHF. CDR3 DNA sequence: TGTGCCAGCAGTGAAGCGGGAGGGGCGGGTCAGCCCCAGCATTTT.

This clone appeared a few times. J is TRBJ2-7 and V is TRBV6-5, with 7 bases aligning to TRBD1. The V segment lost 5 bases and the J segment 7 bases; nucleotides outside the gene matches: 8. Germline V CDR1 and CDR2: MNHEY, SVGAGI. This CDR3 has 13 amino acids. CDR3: CASSVTTGREQYF. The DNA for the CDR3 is TGTGCCAGCAGTGTCACGACAGGGAGAGAGCAGTACTTC.

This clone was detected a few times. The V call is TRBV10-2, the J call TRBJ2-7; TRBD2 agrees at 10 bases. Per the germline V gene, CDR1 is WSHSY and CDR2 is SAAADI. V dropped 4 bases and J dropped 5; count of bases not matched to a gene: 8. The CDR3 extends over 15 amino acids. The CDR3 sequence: CASSGSSGRVDEQYF. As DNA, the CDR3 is TGCGCCAGCAGTGGGTCTAGCGGGAGAGTCGACGAGCAGTACTTC.

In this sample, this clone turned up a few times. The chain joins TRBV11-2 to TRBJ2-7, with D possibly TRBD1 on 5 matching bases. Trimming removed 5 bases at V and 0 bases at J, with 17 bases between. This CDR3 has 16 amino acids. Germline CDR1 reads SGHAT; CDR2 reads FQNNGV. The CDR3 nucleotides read TGTGCCAGCAGCCGCCGGGCGACAGCATCCTCCTACGAGCAGTACTTC. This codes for CASSRRATASSYEQYF.

The CDR3 DNA reads TGTGCCAGCAGCCAAGACCAACCTAGGTCCTACGAGCAGTACTTC. Translated: CASSQDQPRSYEQYF. The chain recombines TRBV7-2 with TRBJ2-7, with no clear D. The germline V and J ends were trimmed by 5 bases and 1 base, with 15 bases remaining between them. Looked up from germline, CDR1 is SGHTA and CDR2 is FQGNSA. CDR3 length: 15 amino acids.

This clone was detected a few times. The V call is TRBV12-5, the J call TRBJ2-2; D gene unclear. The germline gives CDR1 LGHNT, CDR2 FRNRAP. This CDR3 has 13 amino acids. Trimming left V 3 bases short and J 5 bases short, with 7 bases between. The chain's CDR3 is CASGLSSTGELFF. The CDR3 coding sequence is TGTGCTAGTGGTTTATCTTCGACCGGGGAGCTGTTTTTT.

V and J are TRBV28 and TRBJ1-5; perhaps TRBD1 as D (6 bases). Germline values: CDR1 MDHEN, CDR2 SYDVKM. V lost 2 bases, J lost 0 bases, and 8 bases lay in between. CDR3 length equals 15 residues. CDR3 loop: CASSLPGDSNQPQHF. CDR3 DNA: TGTGCCAGCAGTTTACCAGGGGATAGCAATCAGCCCCAGCATTTT.

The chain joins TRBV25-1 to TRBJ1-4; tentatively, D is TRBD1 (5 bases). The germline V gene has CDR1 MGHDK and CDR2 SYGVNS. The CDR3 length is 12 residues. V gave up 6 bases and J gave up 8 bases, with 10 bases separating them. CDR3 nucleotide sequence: TGTGCCAGCAGACCCGGACACGAAAAACTGTTTTTT. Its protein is CASRPGHEKLFF.

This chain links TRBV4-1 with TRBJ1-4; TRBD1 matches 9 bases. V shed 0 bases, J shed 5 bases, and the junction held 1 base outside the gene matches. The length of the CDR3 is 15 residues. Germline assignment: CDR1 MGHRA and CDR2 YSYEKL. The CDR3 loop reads CASSQDGQGNEKLFF. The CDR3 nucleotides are TGCGCCAGCAGCCAAGACGGACAGGGGAATGAAAAACTGTTTTTT.

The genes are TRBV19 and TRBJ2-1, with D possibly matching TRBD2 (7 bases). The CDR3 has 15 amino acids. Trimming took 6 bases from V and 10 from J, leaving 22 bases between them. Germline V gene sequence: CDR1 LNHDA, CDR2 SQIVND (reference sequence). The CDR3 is CASREDRGKAGEQFF. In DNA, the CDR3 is TGTGCCAGTAGGGAGGACAGAGGAAAAGCGGGAGAGCAGTTCTTC. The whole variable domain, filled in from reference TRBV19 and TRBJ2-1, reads DGGITQSPKYLFRKEGQNVTLSCEQNLNHDAMYWYRQDPGQGLRLIYYSQIVNDFQKGDIAEGYSVSREKKESFPLTVTSAQKNPTAFYLCASREDRGKAGEQFFGPGTRLTVL.

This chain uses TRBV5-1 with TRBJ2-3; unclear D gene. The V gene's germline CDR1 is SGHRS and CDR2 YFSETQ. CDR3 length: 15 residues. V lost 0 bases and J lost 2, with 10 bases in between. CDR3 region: CASSLAHEPTDTQYF. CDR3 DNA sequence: TGCGCCAGCAGCTTGGCACACGAACCCACAGATACGCAGTATTTT.

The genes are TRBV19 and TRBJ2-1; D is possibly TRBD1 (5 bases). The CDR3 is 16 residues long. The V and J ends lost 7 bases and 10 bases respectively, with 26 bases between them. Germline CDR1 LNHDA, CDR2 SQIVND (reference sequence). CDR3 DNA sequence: TGTGCCAGTACCAGATCGACAGTAATGGCCTCTACGGAGCAGTTCTTC. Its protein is CASTRSTVMASTEQFF.

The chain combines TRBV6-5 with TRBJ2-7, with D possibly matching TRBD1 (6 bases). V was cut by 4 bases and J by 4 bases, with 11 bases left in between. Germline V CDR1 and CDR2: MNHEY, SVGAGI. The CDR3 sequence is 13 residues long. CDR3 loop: CASSLNREYEQYF. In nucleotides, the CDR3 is TGTGCCAGCAGTTTGAACAGGGAGTACGAGCAGTACTTC.

Here the CDR3 DNA reads TGTGCCAGCAGCCCGGGACTAGCGGGAGGGCCGGGGGAGACCCAGTACTTC. Encoded protein: CASSPGLAGGPGETQYF. The chain is built from TRBV5-4 and TRBJ2-5, with 16 bases fitting TRBD2. Losses at the gene ends were 4 bases for V and 5 bases for J; bases not matched to a gene: 8. Germline values: CDR1 SGHNT, CDR2 YYREEE (reference sequence). The CDR3 totals 17 residues.

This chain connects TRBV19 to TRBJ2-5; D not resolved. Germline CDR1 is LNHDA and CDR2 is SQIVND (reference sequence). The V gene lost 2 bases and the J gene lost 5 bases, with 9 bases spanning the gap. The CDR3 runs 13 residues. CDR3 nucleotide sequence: TGTGCCAGTAGTATAAAATTTCAGGAGACCCAGTACTTC. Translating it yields CASSIKFQETQYF.